This T cell receptor beta chain stems from a study of blood T cells in healthy people across ages. Study-level results: Naive and antigen-experienced cells could not be conclusively compared, given unsorted PBMCs. Researchers judged that diversity estimates from one million T cells fell short of true values.

This CDR3 region has 14 residues. The ends were cut back, 3 bases at V and 1 base at J, with 10 bases in the middle. Primers used in a second PCR of roughly 6 to 12 cycles were a sample-barcoded 5' primer and a J-beta primer mix. One entry per CDR3 protein, called by TCRdb with MiXCR from the 5' RACE reads. The table has around 2 million distinct CDR3 sequences, around 42% seen once. Of note for this clonotype: Antigen unknown.

Sequences were obtained from blood. This sequence was found in a human donor in good health. V is TRBV12-3 or TRBV12-4 and J is TRBJ2-7; unclear D gene. CDR3 in DNA: TGTGCCAGCAGTTTGACCAGGATTTCCTACGAGCAGTACTTC. As protein: CASSLTRISYEQYF.